The rows below give T cell receptor beta chains drawn from one sample of a study of blood T cell repertoires in COVID-19. Sequenced by immunoSEQ multiplex PCR; TCRdb stores in-frame clones only, minus some. The sample records 95,000 to 110,000 clones, around 92% being singletons. The sample consisted of peripheral blood. The receptor source for this set is a man in his forties or fifties with active or convalescent COVID-19. The CDR3 runs from the conserved cysteine through the conserved F or W. D genes are given only for firm matches.

TRBV5-1	TRBJ1-1	NA	CASSSNSNTEAFF
TRBV19	TRBJ2-1	NA	CASSQGLTNNEQFF
TRBV28	TRBJ1-5	NA	CASSLEVLPQHF
TRBV6-1	TRBJ2-3	NA	CASSDWQISTDTQYF
TRBV6-5	TRBJ1-2	TRBD1	CASTQGALSFGYTF
TRBV18	TRBJ1-4	TRBD1	CASSSRQGATNEKLFF
TRBV5-1	TRBJ1-3	TRBD1	CASSLKGQGASGNTIYF
TRBV30	TRBJ1-1	NA	CACQPNSGTEAFF
TRBV5-4	TRBJ2-5	TRBD1	CASSLRDRERETQYF
TRBV1	TRBJ1-5	NA	CTSREDRGGQPQHF
TRBV9	TRBJ2-7	TRBD1	CASSHRQGAKEQYF
TRBV30	TRBJ2-3	NA	CAWNRVGTDTQYF
TRBV28	TRBJ1-5	NA	CASSFRGAQPQHF
TRBV28	TRBJ2-1	TRBD2	CASSSGKREQHNEQFF
TRBV7-9	TRBJ2-5	NA	CAGSLNRVGVETQYF
TRBV5-4	TRBJ2-2	TRBD2	CASSPAVAGGNTGELFF
TRBV7-9	TRBJ1-2	TRBD1	CASSLVWTGVDYGYTF
TRBV30	TRBJ1-4	TRBD1	CAWSVSRATGVFF
TRBV14	TRBJ2-7	NA	CASSQVHGLGTYEQYF
TRBV25-1	TRBJ1-6	NA	CASSNVDRDNSPLHF
TRBV7-9	TRBJ2-2	NA	CASSLNRDTGELFF
TRBV10-1	TRBJ1-4	NA	CASSSRIAGNEKLFF
TRBV7-8	TRBJ2-3	NA	CASSLGRLVLSTDTQYF
TRBV6-6	TRBJ1-2	NA	CASSYGSGANYGYTF
TRBV2	TRBJ1-6	TRBD1	CASSIAGTGGAPLHF
TRBV3-1/TRBV3-2	TRBJ1-1	NA	CASSQDGRTEAFF
TRBV10-3	TRBJ1-1	NA	CAISDQPSGGGTEAFF
TRBV4-1	TRBJ2-3	TRBD1	CASSPWDSGLLTDTQYF
TRBV7-8	TRBJ2-5	NA	CASSLTGFGETQYF
TRBV30	TRBJ1-1	NA	CAWTKGSDTEAFF
TRBV19	TRBJ1-5	TRBD1	CASSIEGGGWGNQPQHF
TRBV7-3	TRBJ1-2	NA	CASSPGQNYGYTF
TRBV7-3	TRBJ2-2	NA	CASSPLSANTGELFF
TRBV27	TRBJ2-7	TRBD1	CASSRSTGVGSYEQYF
TRBV30	TRBJ2-1	TRBD2	CAWSVVSGRAGHNEQFF
TRBV11-2	TRBJ2-1	NA	CASSLDRLLARGNEQFF
TRBV5-4	TRBJ1-6	NA	CASSGGRYNSPLHF
TRBV2	TRBJ2-3	TRBD2	CASSEEEGQGLGGTDTQYF
TRBV28	TRBJ2-7	NA	CASRDGTTYEQYF
TRBV9	TRBJ2-2	TRBD2	CASSAGTSGGELFF
TRBV28	TRBJ2-2	NA	CASSLGSSTGELFF
TRBV9	TRBJ2-7	TRBD1	CASSKGQETYEQYF
TRBV12-5	TRBJ1-2	TRBD1	CASGLQGLSSYTF
TRBV18	TRBJ1-1	NA	CASSPTAGASTEAFF
TRBV27	TRBJ1-1	NA	CASKRANTEAFF
TRBV11-2	TRBJ1-5	NA	CASSRGGGNQPQHF
TRBV13	TRBJ2-3	NA	CASSPGPPTDTQYF
TRBV4-3	TRBJ2-7	NA	CASSQSLSTGYEQYF
TRBV19	TRBJ1-1	TRBD1	CASSPLAGGTTEAFF
TRBV7-6	TRBJ2-2	NA	CASSLAGGSYTGELFF